This T cell receptor (beta chain) was obtained from a study of patients and donors after allogeneic stem cell transplantation. The CDR3 is made up of 18 amino acids. CDR1 and CDR2 (germline): SGHTA, FQGNSA. Germline trimming cut 2 bases from V and 7 bases from J; bases unmatched to any gene: 15. TCRdb analysed the RT-PCR reads with MiXCR anew, one entry per CDR3 protein. The sample holds more than 150,000 distinct CDR3 sequences; about 40% are singletons and the top ten take about 35%. This clonotype appeared a few times. The chain couples TRBV7-2 to TRBJ1-3; 9 nucleotides match TRBD1. This TCR was recovered from a human donor who was either an allogeneic HSCT recipient or a stem cell or donor lymphocyte infusion donor (not recorded which). It is not recorded whose cells these are; they may come from a transplant donor. The material sequenced was blood, either unsorted or a sorted T cell fraction (not recorded which). The CDR3 region has the DNA TGTGCCAGCAGCTTAATTCGAAGGACAGGGGATTTTGCGAACACCATATATTTT. As protein: CASSLIRRTGDFANTIYF.